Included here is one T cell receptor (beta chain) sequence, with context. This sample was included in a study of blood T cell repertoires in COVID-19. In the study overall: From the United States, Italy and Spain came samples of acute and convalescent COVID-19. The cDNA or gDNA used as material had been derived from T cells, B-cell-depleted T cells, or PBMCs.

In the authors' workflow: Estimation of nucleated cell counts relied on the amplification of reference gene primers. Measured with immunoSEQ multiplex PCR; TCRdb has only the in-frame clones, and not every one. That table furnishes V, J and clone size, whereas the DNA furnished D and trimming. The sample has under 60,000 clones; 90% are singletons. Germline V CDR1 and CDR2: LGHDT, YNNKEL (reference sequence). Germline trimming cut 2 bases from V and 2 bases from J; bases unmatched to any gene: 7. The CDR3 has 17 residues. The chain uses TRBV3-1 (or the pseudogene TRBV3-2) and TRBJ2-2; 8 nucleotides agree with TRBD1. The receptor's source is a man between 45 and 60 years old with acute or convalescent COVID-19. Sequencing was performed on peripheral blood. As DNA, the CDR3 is TGTGCCAGCAGCCAACGTCCGGGACAGGCTAACACCGGGGAGCTGTTTTTT. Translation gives CASSQRPGQANTGELFF.